This T cell receptor beta chain was captured in a study of T cell responses to AZD1222 COVID-19 vaccine listed by TCRdb under 2021. Background for the entire study: Because spike-specific TCR depth and breadth did not differ between the two schedules, AZD1222 recipients who got a second dose at roughly 4 weeks were pooled with those who got a second dose at roughly 12 weeks. A total of over 230 trial participants underwent TCR sequencing, of whom 207 had received two doses of AZD1222 and around 25 had received two doses of the MenACWY control vaccine. Enrollment into the trials was organized by age into subgroups of 18-55, 56-69 and 70-plus years, and those subgroups contained roughly 150, 30 and 60 TCR-sequenced participants, respectively. Overall study results and their limits: The vaccine-associated CD4 TCRs covered the entire spike protein, and the dominant responses fell in regions 160-218 and 743-854. In the small 56-69-year group, the increase in depth fell short of significance, most likely because of low power. Epitopes outside the regions mutated in the B.1.351 and B.1.1.7 variants were reportedly recognized by nearly half of the unique spike-specific TCRs. Spike-specific TCR breadth and depth rose significantly after two AZD1222 doses compared with day 0 and with MenACWY recipients. Conclusions about previously exposed vaccinees were limited because only six AZD1222 recipients were SARS-CoV-2 seropositive at baseline. Because no day 14 peak-response samples were available, repertoires were characterized only after the peak T cell response. Participants were mostly white British and included more females than males, and it was suggested by the authors that clonal diversity may have been underestimated.

On this clone itself: The clone's antigen remains unknown. No much larger clone is present one base from it, and per-base qualities are unavailable.

The CDR3 regions of human TCRbeta chains were analyzed by immunosequencing. Regarding the original processing steps: Repertoire TCRs were checked for matches against a reference library of SARS-CoV-2-specific TCRs that had been generated using the MIRA antigen-specificity platform. Breadth was defined as the fraction of unique TCRs that were SARS-CoV-2-associated, and depth was defined as the fraction of total T cells that were SARS-CoV-2-associated. Using the MIRA data, each spike-specific TCR was mapped to the spike region that the TCR reacts to and placed in a CD4 or CD8 class. Log10-transformed breadth and depth values were compared by one-way ANOVA with Sidak's multiple comparisons tests. In its TCRdb copy, this immuneACCESS table keeps in-frame sequences only and misses some clones. Where compared with another copy, unresolved V genes explain less than half of these, and the others have no known cause. V and J calls and clone size are copied from that table; D and trimming were computed from the DNA. The sample has 130,000 or so clones on record, roughly 86% of them singletons. Approximately 12% of the sample belongs to the ten largest clones.

V was cut back by 3 bases and J by 0 bases, leaving a gap of 12 bases between them. The CDR3 numbers 15 residues from cysteine through phenylalanine. Solely the CDR3 DNA is kept, with 45 bases framed from the first base. The germline V gene sets CDR1 to SGHDT and CDR2 to YYEEEE. What this sample's time point label stands for: baseline before first vaccination. Vaccinee samples were obtained from the UK trials COV001 and COV002, which included a single-blind randomized controlled phase 2/3 trial of AZD1222 (ChAdOx1 nCoV-19) in healthy adults. For TCRbeta chain sequencing, PBMC samples were collected from trial participants at day 0 and at day 28 after the second dose.

Here the sequenced sample was peripheral blood, taken on day 0 of AZD1222 vaccination. The chain uses TRBV5-6 and TRBJ2-5; TRBD2 is possibly the D segment (5 matching bases). The source is an adult in good health. The nucleotide sequence is TGTGCCAGCAGCTCGAGGGATGAGTACCAAGAGACCCAGTACTTC. The encoded protein is CASSSRDEYQETQYF. With all but the CDR3 taken from the reference TRBV5-6 and TRBJ2-5 genes, the full variable domain is: DAGVTQSPTHLIKTRGQQVTLRCSPKSGHDTVSWYQQALGQGPQFIFQYYEEEERQRGNFPDRFSGHQFPNYSSELNVNALLLGDSALYLCASSSRDEYQETQYFGPGTRLLVL.